The 5 T cell receptor beta chains in this list originate from one sample, sequenced in a study of cytomegalovirus exposure and HLA in healthy donors. The PCR used 60 Vbeta and 13 Jbeta primers. Profiling relied on immunoSEQ multiplex PCR, and the TCRdb table lists in-frame clones only, not all of them. This sample yields 150,000 to 200,000 clones, of which over 60% are seen a single time; around 0.97% belongs to the top ten. The sample consisted of PBMCs. These receptors originate from a woman between 50 and 59 years old in good health and CMV-seropositive.

This chain links TRBV7-9 with TRBJ2-1, with 8 bases lining up with TRBD2. The CDR3 length is 16 residues. V dropped 2 bases and J dropped 1; count of bases not matched to a gene: 4. CDR1 is SEHNR and CDR2 is FQNEAQ in the germline V gene (reference sequence). The CDR3 coding sequence is TGTGCCAGCAGCTTATACGCGGGGGGATCCTACAATGAGCAGTTCTTC. Its translation: CASSLYAGGSYNEQFF.

CDR3 bases: TGTGCCAGCTGCCAGAGCGGCACTGAAGCTTTCTTT. It yields the protein CASCQSGTEAFF. The chain carries TRBV28 and TRBJ1-1, with D hard to call. Trimming cost V 8 bases and J 4 bases, with 11 bases left between them. The CDR3 has 12 residues. Germline V gene data show CDR1 as MDHEN and CDR2 as SYDVKM.

This chain connects TRBV6-5 to TRBJ2-1, with D maybe TRBD2 (6 bases). This CDR3 is built from 15 residues. The germline gives CDR1 MNHEY, CDR2 SVGAGI. The germline V and J ends were trimmed by 2 bases and 1 base, with 9 bases remaining between them. Written as DNA, the CDR3 is TGTGCCAGCAGTTACGCCGCGGGGTCCTACAATGAGCAGTTCTTC. It yields the protein CASSYAAGSYNEQFF.

The chain has TRBV7-9 and TRBJ2-7; tentatively, D is TRBD2 (6 bases). Deletions cut 4 bases from V and 3 bases from J, with 13 bases between. The germline gives CDR1 SEHNR, CDR2 FQNEAQ (reference sequence). CDR3 length equals 14 residues. The CDR3 reads CASSSDTGVYEQYF. In nucleotides, the CDR3 is TGTGCCAGCAGCTCGGACACGGGGGTCTACGAGCAGTACTTC.

The rearrangement uses TRBV6-6 and TRBJ2-1, with TRBD1 identical over 9 bases. The CDR3 spans 13 residues. With 7 bases clipped from V and 14 bases from J, the junction kept 12 bases outside the gene matches. Looked up from germline, CDR1 is MNHNY and CDR2 is SVGAGI (reference sequence). This CDR3 is CASMEQGAREEFF. In nucleotides, the CDR3 is TGTGCCAGCATGGAACAGGGGGCTCGGGAGGAGTTCTTC.